This T cell receptor (beta chain) originates from a study of blood T cell repertoires in COVID-19. Study-level information: From the United States, Italy and Spain came samples of acute and convalescent COVID-19. From T cells, B-cell-depleted T cells, or PBMCs came the material, which was cDNA or gDNA.

Germline CDR1 and CDR2: SGHRS and YFSETQ. Trimming left V 4 bases short and J 0 bases short, with 11 bases between. The CDR3 consists of 15 residues. Authors' processing steps: Scientists estimated how many nucleated cells there were by amplifying reference gene primers. Sequenced by immunoSEQ multiplex PCR; TCRdb stores in-frame clones only, minus some. That table is the source of V, J and clone size, and D and trimming were worked out from the DNA. The data contain approximately 250,000 clones, 80% to 85% of them singletons. Sequenced: peripheral blood. The receptor was derived from a woman aged 40 to 50 who had recovered from COVID-19. The gene calls are TRBV5-1 and TRBJ2-1; no reliable D call. The CDR3 protein is CASSPDTNSYNEQFF. For the CDR3, the DNA is TGCGCCAGCAGCCCAGACACCAACTCCTACAATGAGCAGTTCTTC.